This passage covers 28 T cell receptor beta chains from one sample sequenced in a study of T cells in tuberculosis. Sorting used thawed, overnight-rested PBMC stained with anti-CD3, a viability dye and GMM-loaded CD1B tetramer. The CD1B tetramers carried C32 glucose monomycolate purified from Rhodococcus equi. Using immunoSEQ multiplex PCR, the repertoire was profiled, and TCRdb retains in-frame clones only, with some absent. In the table there are approximately 100,000 clones, approximately 90% of which are singletons. Sequenced input: CD1b-GMM tetramer-negative cells sorted from PBMCs. These receptors came from an adult woman with latent tuberculosis.

The chain carries TRBV10-3 and TRBJ1-4; D uncertain. Germline loops: CDR1 ENHRY, CDR2 SYGVKD. The CDR3 extends over 24 amino acids. V was trimmed by 2 bases and J by 1 base, leaving 35 bases between them. The CDR3 DNA reads as TGTGCCATCAGTGAGATATCCACGTCATCTCCTTTACGGGGTATAGGTGAAACTAATGAAAAACTGTTTTTT. Its translation is CAISEISTSSPLRGIGETNEKLFF.

This chain joins TRBV9 and TRBJ2-7; 12 positions match TRBD2. CDR1 SGDLS and CDR2 YYNGEE come from the germline V gene. The V segment lost 2 bases and the J segment 4 bases; nucleotides outside the gene matches: 4. This CDR3 has 15 amino acids. CDR3 DNA: TGTGCCAGCAGCGTCACTAGCGGGGGGTTATACGAGCAGTACTTC. Protein: CASSVTSGGLYEQYF.

This chain joins TRBV6-1 and TRBJ2-1; D is unresolved. Between the trimmed V and J ends, which lost 0 bases and 2 bases, there was a span of 8 bases. CDR1 is MNHNS and CDR2 is SASEGT in the germline V gene. This CDR3 contains 15 residues. The CDR3 bases are TGTGCCAGCAGTGAAGCGTTTCGGGCCTACAATGAGCAGTTCTTC. This translates into CASSEAFRAYNEQFF.

V is TRBV6-5 and J is TRBJ2-7; 7 nucleotides agree with TRBD1. This CDR3 is 14 amino acids long. With 5 bases clipped from V and 3 bases from J, the junction kept 7 bases outside the gene matches. The germline CDR1 and CDR2 sequences are MNHEY and SVGAGI. CDR3 nucleotide sequence: TGTGCCAGCAGTCCGAGAGGGACAGTCTACGAGCAGTACTTC. It codes for CASSPRGTVYEQYF.

This chain links TRBV7-3 with TRBJ2-2, with 9 bases identical to TRBD1. Germline V lookup: CDR1 SGHTA, CDR2 FQGTGA. Unmatched junction bases numbered 5, after V lost 5 bases and J lost 4 bases. This CDR3 region has 15 residues. The CDR3 nucleotides read TGTGCCAGCAGCACTACAGGGGGCGCCACCGGGGAGCTGTTTTTT. Translating gives CASSTTGGATGELFF.

The rearrangement joins TRBV27 to TRBJ1-1; the D is unclear. V dropped 7 bases and J dropped 4 bases, with 13 bases sitting between them. CDR3 length: 13 residues. CDR1 is MNHEY and CDR2 is SMNVEV in the germline V gene (reference sequence). The CDR3 here is CASKALLSTEAFF. CDR3 nucleotide sequence: TGTGCCAGCAAAGCTTTGTTGAGCACTGAAGCTTTCTTT.

This rearrangement joins TRBV4-1 to TRBJ2-1, with TRBD2 identical over 8 bases. There are 17 residues in the CDR3. V dropped 4 bases and J dropped 7; count of bases not matched to a gene: 15. The germline V gene has CDR1 MGHRA and CDR2 YSYEKL. The CDR3 loop reads CASSRVGLAGGGNEQFF. CDR3 coding DNA: TGCGCCAGCAGCCGGGTTGGGTTGGCGGGGGGCGGGAATGAGCAGTTCTTC.

This rearrangement joins TRBV2 to TRBJ2-7; 9 positions match TRBD1. The V gene end was trimmed by 6 bases and the J gene end by 3 bases; junction bases not matched to a gene: 9. This CDR3 region has 15 residues. The germline V gene encodes CDR1 SNHLY and CDR2 FYNNEI. CDR3 bases: TGTGCCAGCAGAGAGACCGGGACAGGGCTCTACGAGCAGTACTTC. Amino acid sequence: CASRETGTGLYEQYF.

The CDR3 sequence: CASHRDRGNEQYF. CDR3 DNA: TGCGCCAGCCACCGGGACAGGGGCAACGAGCAGTACTTC. The V gene is TRBV23-1, the J gene TRBJ2-7; 10 positions agree with TRBD1. TRBV23-1 is flagged as an ORF with uncertain function. J gave up 5 bases and V 8 bases, and 6 bases lay outside the gene matches. This CDR3 spans 13 amino acids.

The rearrangement links TRBV25-1 to TRBJ1-6; TRBD1 matches 8 bases. Germline V gene sequence: CDR1 MGHDK, CDR2 SYGVNS. This CDR3 has 16 amino acids. After removal of 4 bases from V and 9 bases from J, the junction contained 11 bases not matched to a gene. The CDR3 bases are TGTGCCAGCAGTGCATCCCAACAGGGGGAAAGTTCACCCCTCCACTTT. Residues: CASSASQQGESSPLHF.

The genes are TRBV7-9 and TRBJ1-5, with 7 bases matching TRBD1. The germline gives CDR1 SEHNR, CDR2 FQNEAQ (reference sequence). The V segment lost 1 base and the J segment 8 bases; nucleotides outside the gene matches: 8. The CDR3 is made up of 15 amino acids. The CDR3 reads CASSLGRGLGEPQHF. Written as DNA, the CDR3 is TGTGCCAGCAGCTTAGGGAGGGGGCTCGGTGAGCCCCAGCATTTT.

The rearrangement uses TRBV4-1 and TRBJ2-2, with D possibly being TRBD2 (6 bases). Germline CDR1 reads MGHRA; CDR2 reads YSYEKL. The CDR3 is 16 residues long. V was pared by 3 bases and J by 0 bases, with 11 bases between. The CDR3 coding sequence is TGCGCCAGCAGCCACCCGGGGGAGGCGAACACCGGGGAGCTGTTTTTT. Translated, it gives CASSHPGEANTGELFF.

The gene calls are TRBV7-9 and TRBJ2-1; the D is unclear. Trimming shortened V by 1 base and J by 4 bases, and 8 bases separated the two germline ends. This CDR3 is built from 14 residues. The germline gives CDR1 SEHNR, CDR2 FQNEAQ (reference sequence). The CDR3 nucleotides read TGTGCCAGCAGCTTAGTCCGAGCTTACAATGAGCAGTTCTTC. Translation: CASSLVRAYNEQFF.

The gene calls are TRBV19 and TRBJ2-7; perhaps TRBD1 as D (6 bases). This CDR3 region has 12 residues. V was cut by 10 bases and J by 8 bases, with 18 bases left in between. The V gene's germline CDR1 is LNHDA and CDR2 SQIVND (reference sequence). The CDR3 nucleotides are TGTGCCACGGGGACATTCGAGGAACAGCAGTACTTC. As protein: CATGTFEEQQYF.

CDR3 amino acids: CASSGEYQETQYF. The CDR3 region has the DNA TGTGCCAGCAGCGGAGAGTACCAAGAGACCCAGTACTTC. The chain is built from TRBV11-3 and TRBJ2-5, with no clear D. Germline V gene data show CDR1 as SGHNT and CDR2 as YENEEA. The CDR3 runs to 13 residues. V shed 5 bases and J shed 0 bases, with 7 bases lying between them.

J is TRBJ1-1 and V is TRBV28; TRBD1 is a possible D gene (5 bases). Germline values: CDR1 MDHEN, CDR2 SYDVKM. This CDR3 has 16 residues. Trimming shortened V by 3 bases and J by 5 bases, and 19 bases separated the two germline ends. In DNA form, the CDR3 reads TGTGCCAGCAGTTTCCCGAAATTGGGTGGGGGGACTGAAGCTTTCTTT. This codes for CASSFPKLGGGTEAFF.

The chain recombines TRBV30 with TRBJ1-1; a weak D match, TRBD1 (6 bases). The V gene lost 2 bases and the J gene lost 5 bases, with 12 bases spanning the gap. The V gene's germline CDR1 is GTSNPN and CDR2 SVGIG (reference sequence). This CDR3 has 13 amino acids. CDR3 DNA sequence: TGTGCCTGGAGTTCACAGGGTACGACTGAAGCTTTCTTT. It is translated as CAWSSQGTTEAFF.

The V and J genes are TRBV7-2 and TRBJ1-2; 7 bases line up with TRBD1. J gave up 4 bases and V 4 bases, and 6 bases lay outside the gene matches. Germline V gene sequence: CDR1 SGHTA, CDR2 FQGNSA. CDR3 length equals 14 residues. As DNA, the CDR3 is TGTGCCAGCAGCTCCGCGGGACAGATCTATGGCTACACCTTC. Protein: CASSSAGQIYGYTF.

The chain joins TRBV7-2 to TRBJ2-7; 8 nucleotides align to TRBD2. Germline V gives CDR1 SGHTA, CDR2 FQGNSA. The J segment lost 4 bases and the V segment lost 5 bases, leaving 7 bases of the junction unmatched. CDR3 size: 14 residues. The CDR3 reads CASSRAGGGYEQYF. CDR3 nucleotide sequence: TGTGCCAGCAGCCGCGCGGGGGGCGGTTACGAGCAGTACTTC.

This rearrangement joins TRBV5-6 to TRBJ2-1; 8 bases are shared with TRBD2. CDR1 is SGHDT, CDR2 YYEEEE, per germline. V was clipped by 1 base and J by 2 bases; unmatched bases: 8. This CDR3 is built from 17 residues. CDR3 sequence (DNA): TGTGCCAGCAGCTTGTTCGGCGCGGGGGGTGCCTACAATGAGCAGTTCTTC. Translation gives CASSLFGAGGAYNEQFF.

The J gene is TRBJ2-7, the V gene TRBV5-6, with D maybe TRBD1 (5 bases). Trimming cost V 1 base and J 0 bases, with 17 bases left between them. The CDR3 length is 17 residues. Germline lookup yields CDR1 SGHDT and CDR2 YYEEEE. The CDR3 bases are TGTGCCAGCAGCTTGTTCCGCGGACACCTACTCTCCTACGAGCAGTACTTC. It codes for CASSLFRGHLLSYEQYF. The whole variable domain, filled in from reference TRBV5-6 and TRBJ2-7, reads DAGVTQSPTHLIKTRGQQVTLRCSPKSGHDTVSWYQQALGQGPQFIFQYYEEEERQRGNFPDRFSGHQFPNYSSELNVNALLLGDSALYLCASSLFRGHLLSYEQYFGPGTRLTVT.

This clone was counted a few times. The chain couples TRBV27 to TRBJ1-4; 7 nucleotides agree with TRBD1. In germline, CDR1 is MNHEY, CDR2 SMNVEV (reference sequence). This CDR3 comprises 16 residues. The trim removed 4 bases at V and 0 bases at J, leaving 5 bases unmatched. CDR3 sequence: CASSSPTGATNEKLFF. The CDR3 nucleotides are TGTGCCAGCAGTTCCCCCACAGGGGCAACTAATGAAAAACTGTTTTTT.

The chain uses TRBV28 and TRBJ2-6, with D hard to call. The CDR3 consists of 14 residues. V was clipped by 4 bases and J by 1 base, with 5 bases between them. Germline V lookup: CDR1 MDHEN, CDR2 SYDVKM. For the CDR3, the DNA is TGTGCCAGCAGTTCTTTTTCTGGGGCCAACGTCCTGACTTTC. Encoded protein: CASSSFSGANVLTF.

This chain uses TRBV9 with TRBJ2-3; D unclear. There are 15 residues in the CDR3. V was shortened by 4 bases and J by 1 base, with 13 bases between the two germline ends. From germline, CDR1 is SGDLS and CDR2 YYNGEE. The CDR3 sequence: CASSPTSVGTDTQYF. The CDR3 DNA follows: TGTGCCAGCAGCCCAACCTCGGTGGGCACAGATACGCAGTATTTT.

The chain couples TRBV5-1 to TRBJ2-5; 7 bases align to TRBD2. The V segment lost 3 bases and the J segment 5 bases; nucleotides outside the gene matches: 7. This CDR3 spans 14 amino acids. Germline V gives CDR1 SGHRS, CDR2 YFSETQ. In DNA form, the CDR3 reads TGCGCCAGCAGCTCCCTCACTAGCGACGAGACCCAGTACTTC. Protein: CASSSLTSDETQYF.

This clone was seen only a few times. V gene TRBV7-9 combines with J gene TRBJ1-2, with 9 positions matching TRBD1. V was clipped by 5 bases and J by 6 bases; unmatched bases: 10. The CDR3 contains 15 residues. Germline lookup yields CDR1 SEHNR and CDR2 FQNEAQ (reference sequence). The CDR3 is CASSPTGGLINGYTF. DNA of the CDR3: TGTGCCAGCAGCCCTACAGGGGGCCTGATCAATGGCTACACCTTC.

The V and J genes are TRBV19 and TRBJ1-1; unclear D gene. Germline CDR1 LNHDA, CDR2 SQIVND (reference sequence). The CDR3 totals 13 residues. Trimming left V 3 bases short and J 4 bases short, with 9 bases between. The CDR3 region has the DNA TGTGCCAGTAGTATCCGGCGGGGCACTGAAGCTTTCTTT. Protein product: CASSIRRGTEAFF.

The rearrangement joins TRBV7-9 to TRBJ2-1; tentatively, D is TRBD2 (6 bases). The CDR3 consists of 17 residues. Trimming took 3 bases from V and 10 from J, leaving 25 bases between them. CDR1 is SEHNR, CDR2 FQNEAQ, per germline (reference sequence). The CDR3: CASSFGSSTEARGEQFF. The CDR3 DNA is TGTGCCAGCAGCTTCGGCTCCTCAACAGAAGCGCGGGGAGAGCAGTTCTTC.